The rows below give T cell receptor beta chains drawn from one sample of a study of blood T cells in healthy people across ages. One entry per CDR3 protein, called by TCRdb with MiXCR from the 5' RACE reads. The sample records about 730,000 distinct CDR3 sequences, approximately 39% being singletons. The specimen was blood. Receptors originate from an older woman in good health. The CDR3 runs from the conserved cysteine through the conserved F or W. A D gene is named only where the DNA matches it firmly. Size is omitted from some rows. Given values are once, few, many or a class for expanded clones.

D | size | J | V | DNA | CDR3
TRBD1 | NA | TRBJ2-1 | TRBV12-3/TRBV12-4 | TGTGCCAGCAGTTCGGTCGGGGGGACAGGGGCCGTCGCTGGGTACAATGAGCAGTTCTTC | CASSSVGGTGAVAGYNEQFF
NA | NA | TRBJ2-1 | TRBV12-3/TRBV12-4 | TGTGCCAGCAGTCCAGGAAGCGCTCAAACGGGGGAGCAGTTCTTC | CASSPGSAQTGEQFF
TRBD2 | NA | TRBJ2-7 | TRBV20-1 | TGCAGTGCTAGAGTTTTTGCGGGAGGCTACTACGAGCAGTACTTC | CSARVFAGGYYEQYF
TRBD2 | NA | TRBJ2-7 | TRBV20-1 | TGCAGTGCTAGAGATTGGACTAGCGGGCCCTACTACGAGCAGTACTTC | CSARDWTSGPYYEQYF
NA | many | TRBJ2-7 | TRBV12-3/TRBV12-4 | TGTGCCAGCAGTTTATACGAGCAGTACTTC | CASSLYEQYF
NA | NA | TRBJ2-3 | TRBV29-1 | TGCAGCGTCCCCAAAGGCCTCACAGATACGCAGTATTTT | CSVPKGLTDTQYF
NA | NA | TRBJ2-5 | TRBV28 | TGTGCCAGCACTCGGCCTAGCCAAGAGACCCAGTACTTC | CASTRPSQETQYF
NA | NA | TRBJ2-5 | TRBV15 | TGTGCCACCAGCAGAGCCGGCGAGGGATCAGAGACCCAGTACTTC | CATSRAGEGSETQYF
NA | NA | TRBJ2-5 | TRBV7-9 | TGTGCCAGCAGCTTAGGCGAATGGCGACAAGAGACCCAGTACTTC | CASSLGEWRQETQYF
TRBD2 | NA | TRBJ2-3 | TRBV3-1 | TGTGCCAGCAGCCCGGGAGGGTTGTATCCAGATACGCAGTATTTT | CASSPGGLYPDTQYF
TRBD1 | medium-sized | TRBJ2-7 | TRBV5-8 | TGTGCCAGCACCGACAGGGGTGATGTCTACGAGCAGTACTTC | CASTDRGDVYEQYF
TRBD2 | once | TRBJ2-5 | TRBV7-9 | TGTGCCAGCAGCTTCCCCTTAGCAGGACTAGATCAAGAGACCCAGTACTTC | CASSFPLAGLDQETQYF
NA | NA | TRBJ1-5 | TRBV27 | TGTGCCAGCAGTAACGAGGGATACAATCAGCCCCAGCATTTT | CASSNEGYNQPQHF
NA | NA | TRBJ2-7 | TRBV7-6 | TGTGCCAGCAGCGAACTGGACCGCGAGCAGTACTTC | CASSELDREQYF
TRBD1 | NA | TRBJ2-7 | TRBV4-1 | TGCGCCAGCAGCCTATTCGCGTCGGGACAGGGTACTGCCGAGCAGTACTTC | CASSLFASGQGTAEQYF
TRBD1 | NA | TRBJ2-1 | TRBV2 | TGTGCCAGCAGCGTAGACAGGGACAATGAGCAGTTCTTC | CASSVDRDNEQFF
TRBD2 | NA | TRBJ2-1 | TRBV20-1 | TGCAGTGCTTTGGGACTAGCGGGAGGAAGGTACAATGAGCAGTTCTTC | CSALGLAGGRYNEQFF
TRBD1 | NA | TRBJ1-5 | TRBV6-6 | TGTGCCAGCAGTCTCGCGGACAGGGTCAATCAGCCCCAGCATTTT | CASSLADRVNQPQHF
TRBD1 | NA | TRBJ1-6 | TRBV3-1 | TGTGCCAGCAGCCCTAGGGAGACAGGGGGCGCCGGGTCACCCCTCCACTTT | CASSPRETGGAGSPLHF
TRBD1 | few | TRBJ2-7 | TRBV28 | TGTGCCAGCGTATGGACAGGCGTACCCTACGAGCAGTACTTC | CASVWTGVPYEQYF
TRBD2 | once | TRBJ2-1 | TRBV3-1 | TGTGCCAGCAGCCAATCCAGCGGGGTATACAATGAGCAGTTCTTC | CASSQSSGVYNEQFF
NA | few | TRBJ2-7 | TRBV11-3 | TGTGCCAGCAGCTTAGATGCGGCTGGATTGGAGCAGTACTTC | CASSLDAAGLEQYF
NA | NA | TRBJ1-4 | TRBV9 | TGTGCCAGTAGCCAAGCTCCTAATGAAAAACTGTTTTTT | CASSQAPNEKLFF
NA | few | TRBJ2-7 | TRBV7-2 | TGTGCCAGCAGCCGACTAGAAGCCTACGAGCAGTACTTC | CASSRLEAYEQYF
TRBD2 | NA | TRBJ2-7 | TRBV6-5 | TGTGCCAGCAGCCCTAGCGGGAGGGCCGGGAACGAGCAGTACTTC | CASSPSGRAGNEQYF
NA | few | TRBJ2-3 | TRBV7-9 | TGTGCCAGCAGCTTAGTACCCCAACAGACAGATACGCAGTATTTT | CASSLVPQQTDTQYF
TRBD2 | few | TRBJ2-1 | TRBV6-2/TRBV6-3 | TGTGCCAGCAAGCGACTAGCGGGAGAGATGGATGAGCAGTTCTTC | CASKRLAGEMDEQFF
NA | few | TRBJ2-5 | TRBV18 | TGTGCCAGCTCACCCTGGAGTGGGCGAGAGACCCAGTACTTC | CASSPWSGRETQYF
TRBD2 | NA | TRBJ2-7 | TRBV6-6 | TGTGCCAGCACCGAAGCGGGGGCCTACGAGCAGTACTTC | CASTEAGAYEQYF
NA | NA | TRBJ2-7 | TRBV7-2 | TGTGCCAGCAGCTTACCGGGGGTAAGCTCCTACGAGCAGTACTTC | CASSLPGVSSYEQYF
TRBD2 | few | TRBJ2-3 | TRBV11-2 | TGTGCCAGCAGCTTAGAGGTGCCTAGCGGTACAGATACGCAGTATTTT | CASSLEVPSGTDTQYF
TRBD2 | few | TRBJ2-7 | TRBV5-5 | TGTGCCAGCAGCTTGGCACTAGCGGAATACAATGAGCAGTACTTC | CASSLALAEYNEQYF
TRBD2 | many | TRBJ2-1 | TRBV6-1 | TGTGCCAGCAGCGGGACTAGCGGGGGGGGTGAGCAGTTCTTC | CASSGTSGGGEQFF
TRBD1 | few | TRBJ2-5 | TRBV12-3/TRBV12-4 | TGTGCCAGCAGTTTAGACGGACAGGGGCCATACGGACAGTACTTC | CASSLDGQGPYGQYF
NA | few | TRBJ2-5 | TRBV27 | TGTGCCAGCAGCGGATCAGGGTTGGGTGAGCAGTACTTC | CASSGSGLGEQYF
NA | NA | TRBJ2-2 | TRBV24-1 | TGTGCCACCAGCGGGGTGAACACCGGGGAGCTGTTTTTT | CATSGVNTGELFF
TRBD1 | NA | TRBJ1-1 | TRBV7-9 | TGTGCCAGCAGCTTCTCAGACAGGGCCACTGAAGCTTTCTTT | CASSFSDRATEAFF
TRBD1 | NA | TRBJ1-6 | TRBV28 | TGTGCCAGCACCGATCAAGGGACAGGGTATAATTCTCCCCTCCACTTT | CASTDQGTGYNSPLHF
NA | NA | TRBJ2-4 | TRBV3-1 | TGTGCCAGCAGCCCGTCAACAAGGAGCTCCTACAATGAGCAGTACTTC | CASSPSTRSSYNEQYF
TRBD1 | few | TRBJ2-7 | TRBV20-1 | TGCAGTGCTGGGGGACAGGGGAGGGCCTACGAGCAGTACTTC | CSAGGQGRAYEQYF
NA | few | TRBJ2-7 | TRBV27 | TGTGCCAGCAGGATCAACAGGGATACCTACGAGCAGTACTTC | CASRINRDTYEQYF
NA | few | TRBJ1-5 | TRBV20-1 | TGCAGTGCCAGTTCTGGACCGACTAATCAGCCCCAGCATTTT | CSASSGPTNQPQHF
NA | NA | TRBJ2-5 | TRBV2 | TGTGCCAGTGGGGCCTTCCAAGAGACCCAGTACTTC | CASGAFQETQYF
NA | NA | TRBJ1-4 | TRBV5-6 | TGTGCCAGCAGCCGGGCGGGACGGGGTGCAACTAATGAAAAACTGTTTTTT | CASSRAGRGATNEKLFF
NA | NA | TRBJ1-2 | TRBV24-1 | TGTGCCACCAGTTTGAGGACCAACTATGGCTACACCTTC | CATSLRTNYGYTF
NA | NA | TRBJ2-7 | TRBV6-5 | TGTGCCAGCAGTCCAGGGGAGGTCCTCTCCTACGAGCAGTACTTC | CASSPGEVLSYEQYF
NA | few | TRBJ2-1 | TRBV10-3 | TGTGCCATCAGGCTAGCGACTGACAATGGGCAGTTCTTC | CAIRLATDNGQFF
NA | few | TRBJ2-7 | TRBV3-1 | TGTGCCAGCAGCCAACAGTCCATTGCCTACGAGCAGTACTTC | CASSQQSIAYEQYF
NA | NA | TRBJ1-5 | TRBV20-1 | TGCAGTGCTAGGTACGCGGGCCAGCCCCAGCATTTT | CSARYAGQPQHF
TRBD1 | NA | TRBJ1-1 | TRBV7-9 | TGTGCCAGCAGCTTAGATGGGGGACAGGGGTCCACTGAAGCTTTCTTT | CASSLDGGQGSTEAFF
NA | few | TRBJ2-1 | TRBV10-3 | TGTGCCACCGGGGGAGGTGGGGAGTTAAGAATATCCTACAATGAGCAGTTCTTC | CATGGGGELRISYNEQFF
NA | NA | TRBJ2-2 | TRBV6-2/TRBV6-3 | TGTGCCAGCAGTGGACTAGGACAGACATACACCGGGGAGCTGTTTTTT | CASSGLGQTYTGELFF
NA | NA | TRBJ2-3 | TRBV7-9 | TGTGCCAGCAGCCCGGAAGGGAAGCTAAGCGGCAGCACAGATACGCAGTATTTT | CASSPEGKLSGSTDTQYF
NA | NA | TRBJ2-7 | TRBV5-1 | TGCGCCAGCAGCTTGGGAGGGGCGGTCAACAATGAGCAGTACTTC | CASSLGGAVNNEQYF
NA | many | TRBJ1-2 | TRBV27 | TGTGCCAGCAGTTTAAATCTCTATGGCTACACCTTC | CASSLNLYGYTF
NA | few | TRBJ2-7 | TRBV28 | TGTGCCAGCAGGGGAAACGGGGGAGCTTACGAGCAGTACTTC | CASRGNGGAYEQYF
NA | NA | TRBJ2-5 | TRBV13 | TGTGCCAGCAGCTCCTACGGAGGTGAGGCTCAAGAGACCCAGTACTTC | CASSSYGGEAQETQYF
TRBD1 | few | TRBJ2-7 | TRBV29-1 | TGCAGCGTTGAAAGTCAGACAGGGGTATACAATGAGCAGTACTTC | CSVESQTGVYNEQYF
TRBD2 | few | TRBJ2-6 | TRBV7-9 | TGTGCCAGCAGCTCCCCCGAGCGGGGGCCTTCTGGGGCCAACGTCCTGACTTTC | CASSSPERGPSGANVLTF
TRBD2 | NA | TRBJ2-7 | TRBV7-2 | TGTGCCAGCAGCTTAGCGTCTAGCGGGACATACTACGAGCAGTACTTC | CASSLASSGTYYEQYF